This record looks at one T cell receptor (beta chain) sequence and its context. A quantity of about 0.45 to 1 ug RNA underwent reverse transcription using random hexamers. Across 54 Vbeta and 13 Jbeta, TCR beta CDR3 was amplified with immunoSEQ multiplex PCR. Via MiXCR, TCRdb re-called the immunoSEQ multiplex PCR reads, giving one row per CDR3 protein. The sample contains roughly 190,000 distinct CDR3 sequences, roughly 95% of which appear only once. The sample comes from a study of CD8 T cells in Susac syndrome. There are 15 residues in the CDR3. Germline CDR1 and CDR2: GTSNPN and SVGIG (reference sequence). Trimming took off 4 bases at V and 5 bases at J, with 18 bases between the two ends. Sequencing of TCR beta was performed on blood CD8+ T cells and on blood CD4+ T cells. TEMRA cells were FACS-enriched, while CD8+ and CD4+ T cells were negatively isolated.

The sequence was collected from a human donor in good health. This rearrangement joins TRBV30 to TRBJ1-3, with D perhaps TRBD1 (5 bases). Sequenced input: CD4+ T cells from PBMCs. The CDR3 loop is CAWTLPGASRNTIYF. The CDR3 nucleotides read TGTGCCTGGACCCTACCCGGGGCCTCGCGAAACACCATATATTTT.